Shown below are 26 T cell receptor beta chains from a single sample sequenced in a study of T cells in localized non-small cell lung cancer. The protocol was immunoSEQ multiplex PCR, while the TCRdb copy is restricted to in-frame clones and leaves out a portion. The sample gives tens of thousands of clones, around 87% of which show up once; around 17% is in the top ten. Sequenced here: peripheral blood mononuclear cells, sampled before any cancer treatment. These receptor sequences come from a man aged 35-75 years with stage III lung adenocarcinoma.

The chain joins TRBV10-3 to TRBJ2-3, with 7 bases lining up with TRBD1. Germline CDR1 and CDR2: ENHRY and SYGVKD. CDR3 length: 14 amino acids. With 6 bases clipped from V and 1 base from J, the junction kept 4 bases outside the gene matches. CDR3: CAIRGQSGTDTQYF. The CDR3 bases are TGTGCCATCAGGGGACAGAGCGGCACAGATACGCAGTATTTT.

Written as DNA, the CDR3 is TGTGCCAGCAGTTTCCGAGGGGGAGGCACAGATACGCAGTATTTT. Translating gives CASSFRGGGTDTQYF. V usage is TRBV28 and J usage is TRBJ2-3, with a weak D call TRBD1 (6 bases). V shed 3 bases and J shed 1 base, with 11 bases lying between them. This CDR3 region has 15 residues. CDR1 and CDR2 from the germline V gene are MDHEN and SYDVKM.

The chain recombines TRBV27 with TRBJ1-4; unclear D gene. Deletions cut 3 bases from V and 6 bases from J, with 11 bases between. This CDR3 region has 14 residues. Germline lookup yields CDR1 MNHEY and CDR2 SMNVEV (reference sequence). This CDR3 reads CASSFGLSDEKLFF. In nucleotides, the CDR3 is TGTGCCAGCAGTTTTGGACTGTCTGATGAAAAACTGTTTTTT.

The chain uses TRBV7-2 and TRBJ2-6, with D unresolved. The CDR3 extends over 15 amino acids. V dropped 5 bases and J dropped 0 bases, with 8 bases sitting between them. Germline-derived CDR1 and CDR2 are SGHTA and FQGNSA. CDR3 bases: TGTGCCAGCAGCCACACCTACTCTGGGGCCAACGTCCTGACTTTC. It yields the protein CASSHTYSGANVLTF.

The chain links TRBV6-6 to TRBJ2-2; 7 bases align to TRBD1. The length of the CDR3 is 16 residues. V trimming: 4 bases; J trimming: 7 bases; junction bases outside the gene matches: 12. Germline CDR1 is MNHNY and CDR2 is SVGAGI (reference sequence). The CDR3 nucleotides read TGTGCCAGCAGTTCCGGGGACAGTTCTACGATCGGGGAGCTGTTTTTT. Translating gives CASSSGDSSTIGELFF.

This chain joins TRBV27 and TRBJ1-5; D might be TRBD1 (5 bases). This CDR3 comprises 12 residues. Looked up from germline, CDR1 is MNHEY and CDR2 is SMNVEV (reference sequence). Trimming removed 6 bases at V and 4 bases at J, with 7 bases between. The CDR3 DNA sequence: TGTGCCAGCAGCGGGGGGAATCAGCCCCAGCATTTT. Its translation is CASSGGNQPQHF.

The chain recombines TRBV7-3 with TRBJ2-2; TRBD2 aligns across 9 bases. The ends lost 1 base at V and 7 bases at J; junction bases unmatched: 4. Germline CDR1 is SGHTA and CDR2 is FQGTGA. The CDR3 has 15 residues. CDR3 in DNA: TGTGCCAGCAGCTTAAGTCCTAGCGGGATCGGGGAGCTGTTTTTT. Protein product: CASSLSPSGIGELFF.

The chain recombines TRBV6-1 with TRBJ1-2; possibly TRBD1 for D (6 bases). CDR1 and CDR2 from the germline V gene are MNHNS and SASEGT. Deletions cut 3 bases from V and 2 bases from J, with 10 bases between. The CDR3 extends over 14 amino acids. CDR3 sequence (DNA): TGTGCCAGCAGTGATGTCGACAGGAACTATGGCTACACCTTC. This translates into CASSDVDRNYGYTF.

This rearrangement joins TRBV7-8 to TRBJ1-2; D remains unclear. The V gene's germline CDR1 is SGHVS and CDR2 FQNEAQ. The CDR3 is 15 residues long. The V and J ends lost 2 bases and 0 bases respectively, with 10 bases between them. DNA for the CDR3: TGTGCCAGCAGCTTAAAGACGGGAGCTAACTATGGCTACACCTTC. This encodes CASSLKTGANYGYTF.

This CDR3 is CASSLGGGFNEQYF. The CDR3 DNA reads as TGTGCCAGCAGCTTGGGTGGAGGGTTCAACGAGCAGTACTTC. The rearrangement uses TRBV7-9 and TRBJ2-7; D perhaps matches TRBD2 (6 bases). This CDR3 has 14 residues. Trimming pared 3 bases from V and 5 bases from J, leaving 14 bases between. From germline, CDR1 is SEHNR and CDR2 FQNEAQ (reference sequence).

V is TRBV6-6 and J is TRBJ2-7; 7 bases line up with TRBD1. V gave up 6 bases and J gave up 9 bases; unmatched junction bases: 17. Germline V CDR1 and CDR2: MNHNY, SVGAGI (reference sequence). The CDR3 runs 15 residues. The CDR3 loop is CASRPSLNQGDGQYF. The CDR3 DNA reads TGTGCCAGCAGACCCTCTCTTAACCAGGGGGACGGGCAGTACTTC.

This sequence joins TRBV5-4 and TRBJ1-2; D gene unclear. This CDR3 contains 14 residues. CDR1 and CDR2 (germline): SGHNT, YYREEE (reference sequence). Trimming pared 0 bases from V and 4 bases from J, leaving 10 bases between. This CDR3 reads CASSLVGISYGYTF. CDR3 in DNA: TGTGCCAGCAGCTTGGTTGGTATCAGCTATGGCTACACCTTC.

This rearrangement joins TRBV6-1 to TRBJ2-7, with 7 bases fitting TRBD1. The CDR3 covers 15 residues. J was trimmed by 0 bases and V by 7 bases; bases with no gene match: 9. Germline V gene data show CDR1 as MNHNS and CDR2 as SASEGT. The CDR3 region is CASIPMTGSSYEQYF. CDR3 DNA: TGTGCCAGCATCCCAATGACAGGGAGCTCCTACGAGCAGTACTTC.

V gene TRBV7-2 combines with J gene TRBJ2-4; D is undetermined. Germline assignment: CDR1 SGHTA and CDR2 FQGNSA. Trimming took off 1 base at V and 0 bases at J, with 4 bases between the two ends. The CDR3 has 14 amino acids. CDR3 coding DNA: TGTGCCAGCAGCTTAGGGGGAGCCAAAAACATTCAGTACTTC. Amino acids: CASSLGGAKNIQYF. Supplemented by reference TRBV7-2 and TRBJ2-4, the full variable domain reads GAGVSQSPSNKVTEKGKDVELRCDPISGHTALYWYRQSLGQGLEFLIYFQGNSAPDKSGLPSDRFSAERTGGSVSTLTIQRTQQEDSAVYLCASSLGGAKNIQYFGAGTRLSVL.

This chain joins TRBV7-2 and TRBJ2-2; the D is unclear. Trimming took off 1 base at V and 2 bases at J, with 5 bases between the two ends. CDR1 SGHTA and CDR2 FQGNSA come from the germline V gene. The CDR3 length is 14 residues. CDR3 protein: CASSLGRNTGELFF. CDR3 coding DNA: TGTGCCAGCAGCTTAGGGCGTAACACCGGGGAGCTGTTTTTT.

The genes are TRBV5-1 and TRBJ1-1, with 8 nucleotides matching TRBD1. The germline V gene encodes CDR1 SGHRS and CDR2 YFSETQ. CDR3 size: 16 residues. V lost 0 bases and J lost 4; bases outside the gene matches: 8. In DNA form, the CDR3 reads TGCGCCAGCAGCTTGGCCGCAGGGGGCGCGAGCACTGAAGCTTTCTTT. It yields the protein CASSLAAGGASTEAFF.

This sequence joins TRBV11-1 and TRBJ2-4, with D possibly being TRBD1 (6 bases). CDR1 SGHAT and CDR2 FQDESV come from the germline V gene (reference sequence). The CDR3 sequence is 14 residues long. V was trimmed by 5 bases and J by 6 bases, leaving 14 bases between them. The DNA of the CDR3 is TGTGCCAGCAGCGCTACAGGGTTCCTAAACATTCAGTACTTC. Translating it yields CASSATGFLNIQYF.

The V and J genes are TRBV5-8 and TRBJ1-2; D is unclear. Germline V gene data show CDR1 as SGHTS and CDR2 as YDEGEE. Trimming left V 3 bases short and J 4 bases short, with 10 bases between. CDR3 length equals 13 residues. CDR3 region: CASSSEGLYGYTF. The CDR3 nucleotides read TGTGCCAGCAGCTCCGAGGGCCTCTATGGCTACACCTTC.

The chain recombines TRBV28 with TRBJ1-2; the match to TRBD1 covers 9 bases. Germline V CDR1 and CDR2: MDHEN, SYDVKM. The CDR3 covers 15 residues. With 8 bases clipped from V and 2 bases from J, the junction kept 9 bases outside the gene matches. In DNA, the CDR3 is TGTGCCAGCCAGCGGCTACAGGGGGCAAACTATGGCTACACCTTC. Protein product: CASQRLQGANYGYTF.

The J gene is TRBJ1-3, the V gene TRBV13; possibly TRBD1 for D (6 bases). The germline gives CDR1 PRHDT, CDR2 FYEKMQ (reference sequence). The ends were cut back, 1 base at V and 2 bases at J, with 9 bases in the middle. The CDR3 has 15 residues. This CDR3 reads CASSLDGGAGNTIYF. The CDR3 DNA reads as TGTGCCAGCAGCTTAGATGGGGGCGCTGGAAACACCATATATTTT.

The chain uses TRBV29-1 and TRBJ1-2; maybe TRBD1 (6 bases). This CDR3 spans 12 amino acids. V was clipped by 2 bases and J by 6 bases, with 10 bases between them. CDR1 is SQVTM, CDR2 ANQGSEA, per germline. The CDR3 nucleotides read TGCAGCGTTGAAAAACAGGGCCATGGCTACACCTTC. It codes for CSVEKQGHGYTF.

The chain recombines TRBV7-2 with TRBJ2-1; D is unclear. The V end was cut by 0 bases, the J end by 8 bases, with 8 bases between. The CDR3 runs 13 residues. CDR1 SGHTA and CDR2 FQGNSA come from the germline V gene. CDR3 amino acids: CASSLANRYEQFF. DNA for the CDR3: TGTGCCAGCAGCTTAGCGAACCGCTATGAGCAGTTCTTC.

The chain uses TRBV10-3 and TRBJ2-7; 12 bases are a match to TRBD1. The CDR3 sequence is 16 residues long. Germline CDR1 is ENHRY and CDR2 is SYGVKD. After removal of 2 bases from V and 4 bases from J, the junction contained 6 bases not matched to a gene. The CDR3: CAISEPGTGGEYEQYF. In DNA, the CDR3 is TGTGCCATCAGTGAGCCCGGGACAGGGGGCGAATACGAGCAGTACTTC.

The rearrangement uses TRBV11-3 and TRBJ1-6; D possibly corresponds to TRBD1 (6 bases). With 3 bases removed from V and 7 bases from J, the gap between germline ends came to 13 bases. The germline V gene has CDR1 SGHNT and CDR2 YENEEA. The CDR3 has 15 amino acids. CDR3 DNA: TGTGCCAGCAGCTTTACGGGACAAGCCAATTCACCCCTCCACTTT. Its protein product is CASSFTGQANSPLHF.

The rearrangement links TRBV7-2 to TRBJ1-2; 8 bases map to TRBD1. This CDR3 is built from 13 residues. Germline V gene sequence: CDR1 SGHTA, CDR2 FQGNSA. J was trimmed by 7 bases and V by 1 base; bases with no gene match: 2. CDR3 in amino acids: CASSLVTGAGYTF. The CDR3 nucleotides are TGTGCCAGCAGCTTAGTGACAGGGGCTGGCTACACCTTC.

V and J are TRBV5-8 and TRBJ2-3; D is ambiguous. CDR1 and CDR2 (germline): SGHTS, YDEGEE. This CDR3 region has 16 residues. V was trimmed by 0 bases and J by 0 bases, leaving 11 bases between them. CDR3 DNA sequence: TGTGCCAGCAGCTTGGCGGTGGACGGGAGCACAGATACGCAGTATTTT. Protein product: CASSLAVDGSTDTQYF.